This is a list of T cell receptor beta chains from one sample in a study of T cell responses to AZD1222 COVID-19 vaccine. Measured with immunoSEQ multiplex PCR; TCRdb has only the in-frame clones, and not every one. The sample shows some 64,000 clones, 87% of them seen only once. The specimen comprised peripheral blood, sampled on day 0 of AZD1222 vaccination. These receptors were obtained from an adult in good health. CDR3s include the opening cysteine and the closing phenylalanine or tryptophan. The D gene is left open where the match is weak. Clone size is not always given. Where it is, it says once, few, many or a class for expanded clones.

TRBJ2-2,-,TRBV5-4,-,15,TGTGCCAGCAGCTTGGAACAGGGCCTCACCGGGGAGCTGTTTTTT,CASSLEQGLTGELFF
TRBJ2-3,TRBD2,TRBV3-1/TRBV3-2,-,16,TGTGCCAGCAGCCTCCTTGGCGGGAGTTTCCCAGATACGCAGTATTTT,CASSLLGGSFPDTQYF
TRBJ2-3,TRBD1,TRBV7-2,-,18,TGTGCCAGCAGCTTAGCCGTTTTCGGGACAGGGCGCACAGATACGCAGTATTTT,CASSLAVFGTGRTDTQYF
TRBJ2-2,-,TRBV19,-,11,TGTGCCAGTAGTATTACCGGGGAGCTGTTTTTT,CASSITGELFF
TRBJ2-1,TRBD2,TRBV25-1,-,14,TGTGCCAGCAGTTGGACGGGAGGTGGTAATGAGCAGTTCTTC,CASSWTGGGNEQFF
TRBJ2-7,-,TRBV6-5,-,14,TGTGCCAGCAGTTACTCTCGCAACTCCTACGAGCAGTACTTC,CASSYSRNSYEQYF
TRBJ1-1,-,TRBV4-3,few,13,TGCGCCAGCAGCCAAGGACGGGGAACTGAAGCTTTCTTT,CASSQGRGTEAFF
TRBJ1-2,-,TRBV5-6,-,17,TGTGCCAGCAGCTTGAGTCCGCAGGGTGCCTCTAACTATGGCTACACCTTC,CASSLSPQGASNYGYTF
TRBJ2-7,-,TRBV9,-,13,TGTGCCAGCAGTATAACCTCAGGGTCCGAGCAGTACTTC,CASSITSGSEQYF
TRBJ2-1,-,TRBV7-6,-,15,TGTGCCAGCAGCTCTGACTACCGCTCCTACAATGAGCAGTTCTTC,CASSSDYRSYNEQFF
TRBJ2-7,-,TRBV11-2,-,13,TGTGCCAGCAGTCAAGGGGACGGCTACGAGCAGTACTTC,CASSQGDGYEQYF
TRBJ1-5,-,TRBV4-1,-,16,TGCGCCAGCAGCCAAGATAAAGGAAATAGCAATCAGCCCCAGCATTTT,CASSQDKGNSNQPQHF
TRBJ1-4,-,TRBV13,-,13,TGTGCCAGCAGCTTAGGGGCCGCGACAGGAATGTTTTTT,CASSLGAATGMFF
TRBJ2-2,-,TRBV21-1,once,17,TGTGCCAGCAGCAAAGGGGGGACTAGCGGGAGGAACGGGGAGCTGTTTTTT,CASSKGGTSGRNGELFF
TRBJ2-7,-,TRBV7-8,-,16,TGTGCCAGCAGCTTAGAGGGCGGGGCGCTCTCCTACGAGCAGTACTTC,CASSLEGGALSYEQYF
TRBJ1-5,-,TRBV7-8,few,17,TGTGCCAGCAGCCCTATCGGCTCTACGGGAAGCAATCAGCCCCAGCATTTT,CASSPIGSTGSNQPQHF
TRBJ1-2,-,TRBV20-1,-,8,TGCAGTGCGGGGGGCTACACCTTC,CSAGGYTF
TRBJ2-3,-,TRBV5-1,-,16,TGCGCCAGCAGCTTGGCCGTGGGCTCTAGCACAGATACGCAGTATTTT,CASSLAVGSSTDTQYF
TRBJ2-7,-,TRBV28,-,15,TGTGCCAGCAGTCCCTCGACTCTTGGAGGTGACGAGCAGTACTTC,CASSPSTLGGDEQYF
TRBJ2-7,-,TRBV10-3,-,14,TGTGCCATCAGTGAGTACCCCAGGTCCGACGAGCAGTACTTC,CAISEYPRSDEQYF
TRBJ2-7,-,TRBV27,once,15,TGTGCCAGCAGCCTCCGGGGGTATATTCCGGACGAGCAGTACTTC,CASSLRGYIPDEQYF
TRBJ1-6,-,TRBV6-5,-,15,TGTGCCAGCAGTTACTCCGGGGGTAGGGGCTCACCCCTCCACTTT,CASSYSGGRGSPLHF
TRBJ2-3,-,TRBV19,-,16,TGTGCCAGTAGTATAGAGGCGCGGCCCAGCACAGATACGCAGTATTTT,CASSIEARPSTDTQYF
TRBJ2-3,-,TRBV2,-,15,TGTGCCAGCAGTGAAATTGGTGGCGGGACGGATACGCAGTATTTT,CASSEIGGGTDTQYF
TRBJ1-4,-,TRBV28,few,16,TGTGCCAGCAGGGGGGGTTTTGGGGGACGACGTGAAAAACTGTTTTTT,CASRGGFGGRREKLFF
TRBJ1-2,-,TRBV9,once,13,TGTGCCAGCAGCGTAGAAGGCGGGGGCGGCTACACCTTC,CASSVEGGGGYTF
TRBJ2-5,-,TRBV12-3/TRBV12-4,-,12,TGTGCCAGCAGTTCCGCTGGGGAGACCCAGTACTTC,CASSSAGETQYF
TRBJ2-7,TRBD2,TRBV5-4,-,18,TGTGCCAGCAGCTCACGTCCCGGGACTAGCGGGAGGACCTACGAGCAGTACTTC,CASSSRPGTSGRTYEQYF
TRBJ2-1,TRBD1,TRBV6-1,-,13,TGTGCCAGCAGTGAGACAGGGGGGGGCGAGCAGTTCTTC,CASSETGGGEQFF
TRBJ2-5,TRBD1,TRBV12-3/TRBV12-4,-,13,TGTGCCAGCGGGACAGGGTCATCAGAGACCCAGTACTTC,CASGTGSSETQYF
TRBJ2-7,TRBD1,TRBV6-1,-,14,TGTGCCAGCAGTGAAGTAAGGGGGCCCTACGAGCAGTACTTC,CASSEVRGPYEQYF
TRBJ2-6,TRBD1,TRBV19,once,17,TGTGCCAGTAGTATACGGGACAGGGGCTCTGGGGCCAACGTCCTGACTTTC,CASSIRDRGSGANVLTF
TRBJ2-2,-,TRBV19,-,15,TGTGCCAGTATTCGGCGCGGAAGCTACCCCGGGGAGCTGTTTTTT,CASIRRGSYPGELFF
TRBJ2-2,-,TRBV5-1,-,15,TGCGCCAGCAGCTTGGTAGCAGGGAACACCGGGGAGCTGTTTTTT,CASSLVAGNTGELFF
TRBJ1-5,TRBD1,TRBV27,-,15,TGTGCCAGCAGTCCACAGGGGGCAAGCAATCAGCCCCAGCATTTT,CASSPQGASNQPQHF
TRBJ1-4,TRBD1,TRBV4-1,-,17,TGCGCCAGCAGCCAAGGGACAGGGTCATCCCTCTGGGAAAAACTGTTTTTT,CASSQGTGSSLWEKLFF
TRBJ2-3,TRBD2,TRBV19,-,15,TGTGCCAGTAGTCAAGGACTAGCGGGAGGAGATACGCAGTATTTT,CASSQGLAGGDTQYF
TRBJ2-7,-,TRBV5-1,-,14,TGCGCCAGCAGCTTGGACATAGGGTCCTACGAGCAGTACTTC,CASSLDIGSYEQYF
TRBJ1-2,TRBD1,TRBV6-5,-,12,TGTGCCAGCAGTAGGACAGGGTATGGCTACACCTTC,CASSRTGYGYTF
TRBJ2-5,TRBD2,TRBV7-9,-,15,TGTGCCAGCAGCCAACTAGCGGGAGTTAAGGAGACCCAGTACTTC,CASSQLAGVKETQYF
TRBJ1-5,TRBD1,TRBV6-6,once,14,TGTGCCAGGATCGGACAGGGGGCGGATCAGCCCCAGCATTTT,CARIGQGADQPQHF
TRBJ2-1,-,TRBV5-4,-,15,TGTGCCAGCAGCTCCCCGGGACACGATTACAATGAGCAGTTCTTC,CASSSPGHDYNEQFF
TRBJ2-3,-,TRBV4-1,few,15,TGCGCCAGCAGCCAGTCGGGACTGAGCACAGATACGCAGTATTTT,CASSQSGLSTDTQYF
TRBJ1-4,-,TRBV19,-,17,TGTGCCAGTAGTAACCGGGACGCCTTTGCAACTAATGAAAAACTGTTTTTT,CASSNRDAFATNEKLFF
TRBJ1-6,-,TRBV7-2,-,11,TGTGCCAGCAGCTCCGCCTCTTCGCTCCACTTT,CASSSASSLHF
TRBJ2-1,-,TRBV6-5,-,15,TGTGCCAGCAGTTACCAAGGAGGGAGCGTTAATGAGCAGTTCTTC,CASSYQGGSVNEQFF
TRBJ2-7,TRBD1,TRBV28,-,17,TGTGCCAGCACCCCGGGGATTCGACGACAGGGGGCCTACGAGCAGTACTTC,CASTPGIRRQGAYEQYF
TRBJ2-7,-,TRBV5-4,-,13,TGTGCCAGCAGCTTGGTGGGGGCGAGGGAGCAGTACTTC,CASSLVGAREQYF
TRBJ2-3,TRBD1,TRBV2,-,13,TGTGCCAGCCCGGGACAGACCACAGATACGCAGTATTTT,CASPGQTTDTQYF
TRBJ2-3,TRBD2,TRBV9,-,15,TGTGCCAGCAGTGGTAGCGGGGGACTAACAGATACGCAGTATTTT,CASSGSGGLTDTQYF
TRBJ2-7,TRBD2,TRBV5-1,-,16,TGCGCCAGCAGCTTGGCCGGGACTAGCGGGGGGTACGAGCAGTACTTC,CASSLAGTSGGYEQYF
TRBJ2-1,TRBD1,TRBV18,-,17,TGTGCCAGCTCCCCCGAGGGCAGGGGGTCTACTACCATTATGGAGTTCTTC,CASSPEGRGSTTIMEFF
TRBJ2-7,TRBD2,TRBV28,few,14,TGTGCCAGCAGACAACCCGGGGGGGGAAACGAGCAGTACTTC,CASRQPGGGNEQYF
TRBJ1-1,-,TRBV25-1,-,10,TGTGCTTCGCGGGGGTCTGAAGCTTTCTTT,CASRGSEAFF
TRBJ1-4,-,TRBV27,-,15,TGTGCCAGCAGACCCCAATTGGGAACTAATGAAAAACTGTTTTTT,CASRPQLGTNEKLFF